This section outlines one T cell receptor beta chain sequence together with its context. By its share of the sample, this clonotype is medium-sized (0.01 to 0.1%). Its antigen is unknown. No base qualities exist here, and no much larger clone lies one base off it. This sample is part of a study of CDR3 diversity in severe acne (dated by TCRdb to between 2018 and 2021). The CDR3 measures 11 amino acids from cysteine to phenylalanine. CDR3 DNA only is kept here, 33 bases in frame from base 1. Trimming removed 3 bases from V and 6 bases from J, leaving 6 bases between the germline ends. CDR1 and CDR2 are read off the germline V gene as SGHAT and FQNNGV. Library preparation employed PCR. Sequencing used an Illumina HiSeq 2000. TCRdb reprocessing: public reads trimmed at Q25 with fastp, clones called with MiXCR, in-frame beta chains kept. Each CDR3 protein gets just one entry, which takes the most common genes and DNA from the rows behind it. This sample is represented by around 94,000 distinct CDR3 sequences; 51% of them were singletons. Around 12% of the sample goes to the ten largest clones.

The clonotype comes from a male donor with acne. Input material: blood. The chain joins TRBV11-2 to TRBJ2-7; there is no confident call for the D gene. The CDR3 reads as follows: CASSFGSEQYF. The bases are TGTGCCAGCAGCTTTGGCAGCGAGCAGTACTTC.